This T cell receptor (beta chain) was obtained from a study of T cells in Graves' hyperthyroidism and ophthalmopathy. Investigators excluded patients with uncontrolled infection, other autoimmune disease, pregnancy or lactation. As to this clonotype: Its specificity is not known.

The source material, RNA transcripts, was used to amplify TCR beta CDR3 regions. The HTBI primer set was used in a first-round RT-PCR of the TCR CDR3. TCRdb re-called the multiplex PCR reads through MiXCR, storing one row per CDR3 protein. The sample includes hundreds of thousands of distinct CDR3 sequences, over 15% of them seen just once. The CDR3 consists of 13 residues. Deletions cut 4 bases from V and 10 bases from J, with 15 bases between. CDR1 and CDR2 from the germline V gene are MNHEY and SMNVEV (reference sequence). Study-wide findings and caveats: Stable hyperthyroidism was separated from ophthalmopathy by a model based on 13 V-J features.

The gene calls are TRBV27 and TRBJ2-3, with a tentative D call TRBD1 (6 bases). Sequenced sample: blood. This receptor was obtained from a young woman with Graves' hyperthyroidism. CDR3 coding DNA: TGTGCCAGCAGTTCCCGGACAGCCTGGGCGCAGTATTTT. Its protein product is CASSSRTAWAQYF.